This T cell receptor beta chain emerged from a study of T cells in localized non-small cell lung cancer. This CDR3 is 16 amino acids long. Germline CDR1 reads MNHEY; CDR2 reads SVGAGI. V was clipped by 3 bases and J by 7 bases; unmatched bases: 12. The data were produced by immunoSEQ multiplex PCR, yet TCRdb's version contains in-frame clones alone and is incomplete. The repertoire holds over 3,500 clones, with 85% to 95% as singletons. The source is a woman aged 35 to 70 with stage I lung adenocarcinoma. The J gene is TRBJ2-7, the V gene TRBV6-5; 10 positions agree with TRBD2. Sequenced material: peripheral blood, taken before any cancer treatment. Here the CDR3 reads CASSYGALAGVGEQYF. The CDR3 DNA follows: TGTGCCAGCAGTTATGGGGCTCTAGCGGGAGTGGGTGAGCAGTACTTC.